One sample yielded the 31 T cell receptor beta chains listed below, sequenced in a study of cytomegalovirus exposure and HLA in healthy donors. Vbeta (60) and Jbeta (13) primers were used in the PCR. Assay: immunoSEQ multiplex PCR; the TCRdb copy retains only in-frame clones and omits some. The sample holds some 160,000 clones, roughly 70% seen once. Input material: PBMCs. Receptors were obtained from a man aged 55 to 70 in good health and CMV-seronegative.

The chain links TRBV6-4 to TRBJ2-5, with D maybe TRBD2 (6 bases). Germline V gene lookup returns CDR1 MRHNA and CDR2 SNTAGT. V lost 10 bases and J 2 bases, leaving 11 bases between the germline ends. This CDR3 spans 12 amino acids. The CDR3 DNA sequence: TGTGCCAACTTGGCGGGGCAAGAGACCCAGTACTTC. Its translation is CANLAGQETQYF.

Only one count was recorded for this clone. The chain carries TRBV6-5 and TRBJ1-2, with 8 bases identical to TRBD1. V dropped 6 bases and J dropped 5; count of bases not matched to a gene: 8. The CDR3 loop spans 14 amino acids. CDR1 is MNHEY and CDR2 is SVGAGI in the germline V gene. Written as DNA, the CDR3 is TGTGCCAGCAGCAAAGGGGACAGGCTTTATGGCTACACCTTC. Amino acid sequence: CASSKGDRLYGYTF.

This CDR3 is CASSWGGQGAPEAFF. CDR3 DNA sequence: TGCGCCAGCAGCTGGGGGGGACAGGGGGCTCCTGAAGCTTTCTTT. V and J are TRBV5-1 and TRBJ1-1, with 12 bases matching TRBD1. The germline gives CDR1 SGHRS, CDR2 YFSETQ. The V segment lost 3 bases and the J segment 6 bases; nucleotides outside the gene matches: 6. There are 15 residues in the CDR3.

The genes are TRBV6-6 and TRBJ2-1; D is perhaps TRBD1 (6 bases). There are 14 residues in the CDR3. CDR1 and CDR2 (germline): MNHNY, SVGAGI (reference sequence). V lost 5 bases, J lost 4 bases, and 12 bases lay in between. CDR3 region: CASSTRGPYNEQFF. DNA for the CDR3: TGTGCCAGCAGTACCAGGGGCCCATACAATGAGCAGTTCTTC.

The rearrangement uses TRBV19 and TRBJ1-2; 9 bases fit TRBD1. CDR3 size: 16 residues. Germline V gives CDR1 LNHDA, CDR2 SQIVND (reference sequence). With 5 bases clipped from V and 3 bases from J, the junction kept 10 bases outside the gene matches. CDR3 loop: CASSVLQGAEDYGYTF. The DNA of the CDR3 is TGTGCCAGTAGTGTGCTACAGGGGGCTGAGGACTATGGCTACACCTTC.

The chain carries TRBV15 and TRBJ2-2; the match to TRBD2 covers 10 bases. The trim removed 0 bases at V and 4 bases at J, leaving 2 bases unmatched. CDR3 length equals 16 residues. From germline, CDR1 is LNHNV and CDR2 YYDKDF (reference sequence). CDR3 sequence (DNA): TGTGCCACCAGCAGAGATCTAGCGGGAGTCACCGGGGAGCTGTTTTTT. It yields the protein CATSRDLAGVTGELFF.

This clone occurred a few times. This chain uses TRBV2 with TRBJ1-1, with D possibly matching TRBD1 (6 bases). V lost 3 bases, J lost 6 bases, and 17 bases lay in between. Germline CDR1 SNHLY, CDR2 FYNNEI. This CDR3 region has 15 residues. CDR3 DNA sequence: TGTGCCAGCAGTGACCTTGGACAGAGTACGTCTGAAGCTTTCTTT. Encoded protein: CASSDLGQSTSEAFF. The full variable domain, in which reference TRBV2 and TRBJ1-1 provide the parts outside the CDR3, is EPEVTQTPSHQVTQMGQEVILRCVPISNHLYFYWYRQILGQKVEFLVSFYNNEISEKSEIFDDQFSVERPDGSNFTLKIRSTKLEDSAMYFCASSDLGQSTSEAFFGQGTRLTVV.

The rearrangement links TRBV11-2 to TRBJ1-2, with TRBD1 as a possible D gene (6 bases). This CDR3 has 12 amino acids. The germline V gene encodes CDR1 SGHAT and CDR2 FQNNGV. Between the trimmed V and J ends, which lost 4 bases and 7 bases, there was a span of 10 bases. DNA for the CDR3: TGTGCCAGCAGCTCATACAGGGTTGGCTACACCTTC. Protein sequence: CASSSYRVGYTF.

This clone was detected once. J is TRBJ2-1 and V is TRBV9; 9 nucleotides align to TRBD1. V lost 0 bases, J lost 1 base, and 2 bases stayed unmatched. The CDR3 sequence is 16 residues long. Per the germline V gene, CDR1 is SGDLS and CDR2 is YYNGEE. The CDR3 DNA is TGTGCCAGCAGCGTAGGGGGGACAGGGTCCTACAATGAGCAGTTCTTC. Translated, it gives CASSVGGTGSYNEQFF.

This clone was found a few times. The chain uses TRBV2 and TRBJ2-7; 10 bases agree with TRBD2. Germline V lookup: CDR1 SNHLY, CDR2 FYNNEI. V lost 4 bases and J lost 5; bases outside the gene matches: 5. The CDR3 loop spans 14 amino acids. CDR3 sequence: CASSVSSGSHEQYF. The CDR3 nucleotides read TGTGCCAGCAGTGTGTCTAGCGGGAGCCACGAGCAGTACTTC.

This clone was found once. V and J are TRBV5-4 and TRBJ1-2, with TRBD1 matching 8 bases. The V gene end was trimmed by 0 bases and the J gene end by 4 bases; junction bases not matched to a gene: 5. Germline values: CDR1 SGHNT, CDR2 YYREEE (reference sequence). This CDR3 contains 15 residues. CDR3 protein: CASSLGDRSGYGYTF. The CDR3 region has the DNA TGTGCCAGCAGCTTGGGGGACAGGAGTGGCTATGGCTACACCTTC.

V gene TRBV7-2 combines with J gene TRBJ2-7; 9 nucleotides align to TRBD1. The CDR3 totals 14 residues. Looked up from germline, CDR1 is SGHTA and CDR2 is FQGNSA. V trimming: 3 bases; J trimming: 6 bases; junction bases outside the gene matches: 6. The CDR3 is CASSLDRGDSEQYF. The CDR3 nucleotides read TGTGCCAGCAGCTTGGACAGGGGCGACTCCGAGCAGTACTTC.

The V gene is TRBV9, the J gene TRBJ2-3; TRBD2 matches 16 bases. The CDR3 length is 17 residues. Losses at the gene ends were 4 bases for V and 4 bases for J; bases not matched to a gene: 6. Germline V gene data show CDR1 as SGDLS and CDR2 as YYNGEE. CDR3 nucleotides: TGTGCCAGCAGCTTCTTGGGGACTAGCGGGAGGGCAGATACGCAGTATTTT. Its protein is CASSFLGTSGRADTQYF.

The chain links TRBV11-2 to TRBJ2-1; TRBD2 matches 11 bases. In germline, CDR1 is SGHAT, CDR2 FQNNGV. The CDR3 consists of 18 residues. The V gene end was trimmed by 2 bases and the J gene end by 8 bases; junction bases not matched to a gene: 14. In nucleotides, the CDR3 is TGTGCCAGCAGCTTAATCTTAGCGGGGGGGTCCTTCCCCCATGAGCAGTTCTTC. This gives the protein CASSLILAGGSFPHEQFF.

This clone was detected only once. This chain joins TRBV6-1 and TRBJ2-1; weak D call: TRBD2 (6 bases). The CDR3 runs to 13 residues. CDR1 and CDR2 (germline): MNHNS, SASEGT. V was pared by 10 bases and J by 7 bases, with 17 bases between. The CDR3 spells CAIPGRAGNEQFF. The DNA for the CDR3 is TGTGCCATCCCGGGACGGGCGGGGAATGAGCAGTTCTTC.

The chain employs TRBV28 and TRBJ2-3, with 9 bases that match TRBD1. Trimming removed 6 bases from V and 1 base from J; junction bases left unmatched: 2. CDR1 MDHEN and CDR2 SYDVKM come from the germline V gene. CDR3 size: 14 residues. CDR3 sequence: CASRWDRGTDTQYF. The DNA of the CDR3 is TGTGCCAGCAGATGGGACAGGGGCACAGATACGCAGTATTTT. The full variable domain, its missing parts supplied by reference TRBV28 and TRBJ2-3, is DVKVTQSSRYLVKRTGEKVFLECVQDMDHENMFWYRQDPGLGLRLIYFSYDVKMKEKGDIPEGYSVSREKKERFSLILESASTNQTSMYLCASRWDRGTDTQYFGPGTRLTVL.

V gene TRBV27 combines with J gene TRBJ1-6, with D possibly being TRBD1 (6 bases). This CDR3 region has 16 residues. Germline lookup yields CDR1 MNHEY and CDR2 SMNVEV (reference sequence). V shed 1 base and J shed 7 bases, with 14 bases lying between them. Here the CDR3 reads CASSLFPTGRNSPLHF. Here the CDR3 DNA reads TGTGCCAGCAGTTTATTCCCGACAGGAAGAAATTCACCCCTCCACTTT.

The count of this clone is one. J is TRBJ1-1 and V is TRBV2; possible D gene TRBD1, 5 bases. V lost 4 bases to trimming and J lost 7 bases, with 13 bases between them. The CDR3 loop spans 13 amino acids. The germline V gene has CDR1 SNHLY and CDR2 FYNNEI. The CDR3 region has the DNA TGTGCCAGCAGTGGTCGGGGCGGGGTTGAAGCTTTCTTT. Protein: CASSGRGGVEAFF.

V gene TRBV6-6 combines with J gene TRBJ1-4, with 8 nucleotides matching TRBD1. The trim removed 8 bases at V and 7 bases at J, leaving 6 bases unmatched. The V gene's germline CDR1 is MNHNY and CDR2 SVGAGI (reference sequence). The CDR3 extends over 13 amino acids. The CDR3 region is CASLDRGPEKLFF. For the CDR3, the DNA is TGTGCCAGCTTAGACAGGGGTCCTGAAAAACTGTTTTTT.

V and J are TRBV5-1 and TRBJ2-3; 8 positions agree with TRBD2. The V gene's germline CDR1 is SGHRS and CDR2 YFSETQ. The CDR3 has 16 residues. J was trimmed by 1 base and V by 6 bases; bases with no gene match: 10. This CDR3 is CASTPTSGSGTDTQYF. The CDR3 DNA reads TGCGCCAGCACCCCAACCAGCGGGAGTGGCACAGATACGCAGTATTTT.

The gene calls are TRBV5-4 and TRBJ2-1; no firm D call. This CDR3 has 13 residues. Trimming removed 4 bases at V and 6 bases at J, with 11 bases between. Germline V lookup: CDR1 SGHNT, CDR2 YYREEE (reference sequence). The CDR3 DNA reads TGTGCCAGCAGCCCCTGGAGTAGCAATGAGCAGTTCTTC. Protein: CASSPWSSNEQFF.

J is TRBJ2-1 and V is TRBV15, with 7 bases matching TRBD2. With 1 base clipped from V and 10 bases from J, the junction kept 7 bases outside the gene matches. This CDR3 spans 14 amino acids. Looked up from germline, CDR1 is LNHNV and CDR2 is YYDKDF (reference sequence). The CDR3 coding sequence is TGTGCCACCAGCAGAGTCTGGGGGGGGAGCGAGCAGTTCTTC. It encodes CATSRVWGGSEQFF.

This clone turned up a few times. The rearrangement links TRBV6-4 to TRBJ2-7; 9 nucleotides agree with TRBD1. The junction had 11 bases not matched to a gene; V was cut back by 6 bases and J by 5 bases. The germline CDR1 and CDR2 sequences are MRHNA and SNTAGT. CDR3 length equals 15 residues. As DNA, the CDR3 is TGTGCCAGCAGGGACCGGACAGGGGAGGGGCACGAGCAGTACTTC. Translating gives CASRDRTGEGHEQYF.

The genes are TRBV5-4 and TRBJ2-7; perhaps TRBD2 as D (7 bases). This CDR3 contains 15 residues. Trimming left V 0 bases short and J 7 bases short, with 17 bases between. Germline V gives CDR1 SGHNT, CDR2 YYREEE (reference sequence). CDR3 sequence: CASSLGAGAPREQYF. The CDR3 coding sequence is TGTGCCAGCAGCTTGGGTGCGGGGGCGCCGAGGGAGCAGTACTTC. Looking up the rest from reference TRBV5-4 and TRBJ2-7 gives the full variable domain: ETGVTQSPTHLIKTRGQQVTLRCSSQSGHNTVSWYQQALGQGPQFIFQYYREEENGRGNFPPRFSGLQFPNYSSELNVNALELDDSALYLCASSLGAGAPREQYFGPGTRLTVT.

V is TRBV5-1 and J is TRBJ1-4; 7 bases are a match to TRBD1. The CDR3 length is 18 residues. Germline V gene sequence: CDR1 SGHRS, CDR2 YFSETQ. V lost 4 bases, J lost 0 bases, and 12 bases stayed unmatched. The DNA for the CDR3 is TGCGCCAGCAGCAATGCGGACAGGTGGCCCGCAACTAATGAAAAACTGTTTTTT. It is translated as CASSNADRWPATNEKLFF.

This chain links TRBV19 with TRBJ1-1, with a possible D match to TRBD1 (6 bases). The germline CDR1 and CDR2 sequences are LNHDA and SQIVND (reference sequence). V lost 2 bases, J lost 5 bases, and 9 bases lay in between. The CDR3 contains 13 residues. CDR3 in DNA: TGTGCCAGTAGTATATTCAGGGGTACTGAAGCTTTCTTT. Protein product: CASSIFRGTEAFF.

The CDR3 bases are TGTGCCAGCAGCTTGGGACAGGGTGAGACCCAGTACTTC. Translation: CASSLGQGETQYF. This chain uses TRBV5-4 with TRBJ2-5; 7 bases map to TRBD1. V lost 0 bases, J lost 5 bases, and 1 base stayed unmatched. This CDR3 comprises 13 residues. Germline CDR1 and CDR2: SGHNT and YYREEE (reference sequence).

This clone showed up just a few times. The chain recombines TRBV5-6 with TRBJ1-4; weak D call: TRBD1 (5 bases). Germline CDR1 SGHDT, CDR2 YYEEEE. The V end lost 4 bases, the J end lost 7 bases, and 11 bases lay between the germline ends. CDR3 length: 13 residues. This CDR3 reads CASSHMDTEKLFF. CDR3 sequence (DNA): TGTGCCAGCAGCCATATGGACACTGAAAAACTGTTTTTT.

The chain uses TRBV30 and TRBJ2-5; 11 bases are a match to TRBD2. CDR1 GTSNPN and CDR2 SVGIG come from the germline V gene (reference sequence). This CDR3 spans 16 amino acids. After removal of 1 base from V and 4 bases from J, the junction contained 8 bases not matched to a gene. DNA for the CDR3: TGTGCCTGGAGTGGTACTAGCGGGAGAATCGCAGAGACCCAGTACTTC. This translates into CAWSGTSGRIAETQYF.

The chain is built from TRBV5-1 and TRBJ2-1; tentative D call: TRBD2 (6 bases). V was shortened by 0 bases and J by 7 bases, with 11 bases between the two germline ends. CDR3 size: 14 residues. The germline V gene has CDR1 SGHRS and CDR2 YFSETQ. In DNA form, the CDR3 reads TGCGCCAGCAGCTTGGATTTGGGAGGAAATGAGCAGTTCTTC. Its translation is CASSLDLGGNEQFF.

The CDR3 reads CASSSPGLGSNEQFF. As DNA, the CDR3 is TGTGCCAGCAGCTCCCCCGGACTAGGTTCGAATGAGCAGTTCTTC. The rearrangement uses TRBV11-2 and TRBJ2-1; the match to TRBD2 covers 7 bases. The CDR3 is 15 amino acids. Germline loops: CDR1 SGHAT, CDR2 FQNNGV. V trimming: 4 bases; J trimming: 7 bases; junction bases outside the gene matches: 10. Combining the CDR3 with reference TRBV11-2 and TRBJ2-1 gives the whole variable domain EAGVAQSPRYKIIEKRQSVAFWCNPISGHATLYWYQQILGQGPKLLIQFQNNGVVDDSQLPKDRFSAERLKGVDSTLKIQPAKLEDSAVYLCASSSPGLGSNEQFFGPGTRLTVL.